This T cell receptor beta chain was identified in a study of blood T cell repertoires in COVID-19. For the study at large: The United States, Italy and Spain supplied acute and convalescent COVID-19 samples. Sources were T cells, B-cell-depleted T cells, or PBMCs; the material itself was cDNA or gDNA.

CDR3 length: 15 amino acids. Germline V gives CDR1 MDHEN, CDR2 SYDVKM. With 3 bases removed from V and 1 base from J, the gap between germline ends came to 11 bases. In the authors' workflow: By means of reference gene primer amplification, nucleated cell counts were estimated. Clones were read by immunoSEQ multiplex PCR, and TCRdb kept only the in-frame ones, dropping some. V, J and clone size are those of that table, while D and trimming were read from the DNA. The data hold around 140,000 clones, with roughly 79% observed a single time. The specimen was peripheral blood. This TCR was sampled from a human donor in a cohort sampled during active COVID-19. The rearrangement links TRBV28 to TRBJ2-3, with a possible D match to TRBD1 (6 bases). The chain's CDR3 is CASSFPGEGTDTQYF. In nucleotides, the CDR3 is TGTGCCAGCAGTTTCCCAGGGGAAGGCACAGATACGCAGTATTTT. Combining the CDR3 with reference TRBV28 and TRBJ2-3 gives the whole variable domain DVKVTQSSRYLVKRTGEKVFLECVQDMDHENMFWYRQDPGLGLRLIYFSYDVKMKEKGDIPEGYSVSREKKERFSLILESASTNQTSMYLCASSFPGEGTDTQYFGPGTRLTVL.